The 22 T cell receptor beta chains presented below share a single source sample, sequenced in a study of shared clonotypes between healthy human individuals. Sequenced by immunoSEQ multiplex PCR; TCRdb stores in-frame clones only, minus some. In the table there are 550,000 to 700,000 clones, more than 70% of which are singletons. The specimen sequenced was memory CD4+ T cells sorted from blood. Documented subset: CD45RA-negative fraction. The receptor source for this set is a woman aged 25 to 45 in good health.

V and J are TRBV19 and TRBJ2-1; D is uncertain. The CDR3 has 15 amino acids. Deletions cut 11 bases from V and 1 base from J, with 18 bases between. CDR1 and CDR2 (germline): LNHDA, SQIVND (reference sequence). The CDR3 is CAQHVRATSYNEQFF. The CDR3 nucleotides are TGTGCCCAGCATGTCCGGGCAACTTCCTACAATGAGCAGTTCTTC.

This clone was observed a few times. This sample also contains other DNA sequences that code for the same CDR3. The chain uses TRBV27 and TRBJ2-3; D unclear. Germline CDR1 reads MNHEY; CDR2 reads SMNVEV (reference sequence). The V gene lost 2 bases and the J gene lost 3 bases, with 9 bases spanning the gap. CDR3 length: 14 amino acids. CDR3 amino acids: CASSLGDSTDTQYF. The CDR3 DNA is TGTGCCAGCAGTTTAGGGGATTCGACAGATACGCAGTATTTT.

The chain couples TRBV4-2 to TRBJ1-5; 11 bases are shared with TRBD1. In germline, CDR1 is LGHNA, CDR2 YNFKEQ. The CDR3 is made up of 22 amino acids. V shed 2 bases, J shed 1 base, and the junction held 19 bases outside the gene matches. CDR3 residues: CASSQPAAFHGQGAWSNQPQHF. In nucleotides, the CDR3 is TGTGCCAGCAGCCAACCCGCGGCATTTCACGGACAGGGGGCTTGGAGCAATCAGCCCCAGCATTTT.

The J gene is TRBJ2-7, the V gene TRBV10-2; maybe TRBD2 (6 bases). Germline CDR1 reads WSHSY; CDR2 reads SAAADI. Trimming removed 3 bases at V and 2 bases at J, with 14 bases between. The CDR3 totals 15 residues. This CDR3 is CASSDRLGGTYEQYF. In DNA form, the CDR3 reads TGCGCCAGCAGTGACCGCTTGGGGGGAACCTACGAGCAGTACTTC.

In the case of this clone: Other DNA sequences from this sample encode an identical CDR3 as well. The rearrangement uses TRBV5-1 and TRBJ2-7, with unresolved D. The CDR3 spans 13 residues. Trimming cost V 4 bases and J 1 base, with 9 bases left between them. In germline, CDR1 is SGHRS, CDR2 YFSETQ. The chain's CDR3 is CASSPQSSYEQYF. The CDR3 DNA is TGCGCCAGCAGCCCCCAGTCTTCCTACGAGCAGTACTTC.

The rearrangement uses TRBV2 and TRBJ2-5; D perhaps matches TRBD1 (5 bases). Germline loops: CDR1 SNHLY, CDR2 FYNNEI. V lost 4 bases, J lost 5 bases, and 14 bases lay in between. The CDR3 is 14 amino acids. CDR3 sequence: CASSGAGPRETQYF. CDR3 DNA sequence: TGTGCCAGCAGTGGGGCAGGGCCGAGGGAGACCCAGTACTTC.

In this sample, this clone turned up once. A much larger clone lies a single base off, so this may be a read error. V usage is TRBV4-1 and J usage is TRBJ1-1; D remains unclear. This CDR3 comprises 14 residues. V was clipped by 3 bases and J by 1 base, with 9 bases between them. In germline, CDR1 is MGHRA, CDR2 YSYEKL. The CDR3, as DNA: TGCGCCAGCAGCCACAAGGCAGGGAACACTGAAGCTTTCTTT. It specifies CASSHKAGNTEAFF.

This clone was picked up many times. V gene TRBV11-2 combines with J gene TRBJ2-3; TRBD2 is a possible D gene (5 bases). There are 15 residues in the CDR3. Per the germline V gene, CDR1 is SGHAT and CDR2 is FQNNGV. The germline V and J ends were trimmed by 4 bases and 0 bases, with 11 bases remaining between them. The CDR3 coding sequence is TGTGCCAGCAGCTGGACTCGGTCTAGCACAGATACGCAGTATTTT. Its protein is CASSWTRSSTDTQYF.

This clone was seen only once. This rearrangement joins TRBV6-1 to TRBJ2-1; D remains unclear. Germline lookup yields CDR1 MNHNS and CDR2 SASEGT. CDR3 length equals 17 residues. V lost 6 bases and J lost 0, with 18 bases in between. As DNA, the CDR3 is TGTGCCAGCAGCGAATTGGACCACCGCAGCTCCTACAATGAGCAGTTCTTC. This gives the protein CASSELDHRSSYNEQFF.

The V and J genes are TRBV11-3 and TRBJ2-3; 7 bases are a match to TRBD1. CDR1 and CDR2 (germline): SGHNT, YENEEA. V lost 1 base and J lost 1; bases outside the gene matches: 5. This CDR3 spans 16 amino acids. The CDR3 nucleotides read TGTGCCAGCAGCTTAGGGAACAGGGGTCGCACAGATACGCAGTATTTT. Translated: CASSLGNRGRTDTQYF.

This clone appeared a single time. The chain joins TRBV4-1 to TRBJ1-6, with D tentatively TRBD1 (5 bases). V shed 1 base and J shed 15 bases, with 10 bases lying between them. CDR3 length: 12 amino acids. CDR1 is MGHRA and CDR2 is YSYEKL in the germline V gene. CDR3 nucleotide sequence: TGCGCCAGCAGCCAAGTGGGGGGTGGCCTCCACTTT. It specifies CASSQVGGGLHF.

The table lists this clone with many counts. J is TRBJ1-2 and V is TRBV4-1; D gene uncertain. The germline V gene encodes CDR1 MGHRA and CDR2 YSYEKL. The ends were cut back, 0 bases at V and 0 bases at J, with 17 bases in the middle. There are 18 residues in the CDR3. The CDR3, as DNA: TGCGCCAGCAGCCAAGACTTTGCGGTCGCTGGAGCTAACTATGGCTACACCTTC. As protein: CASSQDFAVAGANYGYTF.

This sequence joins TRBV4-1 and TRBJ2-7, with TRBD1 matching 9 bases. The CDR3 spans 16 residues. The V gene end was trimmed by 5 bases and the J gene end by 3 bases; junction bases not matched to a gene: 11. Germline values: CDR1 MGHRA, CDR2 YSYEKL. CDR3 sequence: CASSNLWDRAGYEQYF. CDR3 DNA sequence: TGCGCCAGCAGCAACCTATGGGACAGGGCAGGCTACGAGCAGTACTTC.

At least ten counts were recorded for this clone. The gene calls are TRBV4-1 and TRBJ2-1; D is undetermined. The length of the CDR3 is 15 residues. V lost 2 bases, J lost 2 bases, and 10 bases lay in between. Germline V gives CDR1 MGHRA, CDR2 YSYEKL. The CDR3 loop is CASSQPAWPYNEQFF. The CDR3 nucleotides are TGCGCCAGCAGCCAACCGGCTTGGCCCTACAATGAGCAGTTCTTC.

The V call is TRBV6-1, the J call TRBJ1-2; the D is unclear. The germline V and J ends were trimmed by 2 bases and 3 bases, with 13 bases remaining between them. This CDR3 is 15 amino acids long. The germline gives CDR1 MNHNS, CDR2 SASEGT. The CDR3 DNA is TGTGCCAGCAGTGAAATCGGTTTCGGCGACTATGGCTACACCTTC. It codes for CASSEIGFGDYGYTF.

This clone was counted a few times. The chain recombines TRBV6-4 with TRBJ2-7, with TRBD1 matching 9 bases. Trimming took 4 bases from V and 5 from J; bases not matched to a gene: 9. CDR1 and CDR2 (germline): MRHNA, SNTAGT. This CDR3 has 15 residues. CDR3 loop: CASSGTGAEIDEQYF. Written as DNA, the CDR3 is TGTGCCAGCAGTGGGACAGGGGCGGAGATCGACGAGCAGTACTTC.

The rearrangement links TRBV5-5 to TRBJ1-1; unclear D gene. The CDR3 consists of 15 residues. Germline V gene sequence: CDR1 SGHKS, CDR2 YYEKEE (reference sequence). V dropped 3 bases and J dropped 2 bases, with 14 bases sitting between them. For the CDR3, the DNA is TGTGCCAGCAGCTCCGTGAACCCGGGAAACACTGAAGCTTTCTTT. Translation: CASSSVNPGNTEAFF.

This chain uses TRBV18 with TRBJ1-5; D remains unclear. This CDR3 is built from 13 residues. CDR1 and CDR2 (germline): KGHSH, LQKENI. The germline V and J ends were trimmed by 6 bases and 5 bases, with 11 bases remaining between them. The CDR3 DNA reads as TGTGCCAGCTCCCCCCTTGAGGATCAGCCCCAGCATTTT. As protein: CASSPLEDQPQHF.

The chain carries TRBV19 and TRBJ2-3; perhaps TRBD1 as D (6 bases). The germline gives CDR1 LNHDA, CDR2 SQIVND (reference sequence). There are 14 residues in the CDR3. With 1 base removed from V and 6 bases from J, the gap between germline ends came to 11 bases. This chain's CDR3 is CASSIGGHVDTQYF. In DNA, the CDR3 is TGTGCCAGTAGTATAGGGGGACACGTTGATACGCAGTATTTT.

This chain links TRBV29-1 with TRBJ1-1, with D perhaps TRBD1 (6 bases). V was trimmed by 7 bases and J by 1 base, leaving 19 bases between them. Germline V gene lookup returns CDR1 SQVTM and CDR2 ANQGSEA. This CDR3 has 15 residues. As DNA, the CDR3 is TGCAGCGCCTTGGGGCCAGCGGGACAGAACACTGAAGCTTTCTTT. It translates to CSALGPAGQNTEAFF. Based on the CDR3 plus reference TRBV29-1 and TRBJ1-1, the full variable domain is SAVISQKPSRDICQRGTSLTIQCQVDSQVTMMFWYRQQPGQSLTLIATANQGSEATYESGFVIDKFPISRPNLTFSTLTVSNMSPEDSSIYLCSALGPAGQNTEAFFGQGTRLTVV.

This clone occurred once. The rearrangement uses TRBV19 and TRBJ2-2; D is undetermined. Germline lookup yields CDR1 LNHDA and CDR2 SQIVND (reference sequence). The ends were cut back, 0 bases at V and 1 base at J, with 6 bases in the middle. The CDR3 has 15 amino acids. CDR3: CASSIEPGNTGELFF. Written as DNA, the CDR3 is TGTGCCAGTAGTATAGAACCGGGGAACACCGGGGAGCTGTTTTTT.

The CDR3 loop is CASRPRYGYTF. Here the CDR3 DNA reads TGTGCCAGCAGGCCTAGGTATGGCTACACCTTC. The chain joins TRBV28 to TRBJ1-2; no clear D. Germline V gene sequence: CDR1 MDHEN, CDR2 SYDVKM. V was pared by 6 bases and J by 5 bases, with 7 bases between. The CDR3 has 11 amino acids.